This T cell receptor (beta chain) was identified in a study of human T cells and chemical hapten exposure. On the study more broadly: Patients, predominantly female, presented with alopecia areata, totalis or universalis.

This clonotype was counted only a few times. Documented time point: patch test 3, about 24 weeks after DPC sensitization. Treatment indicated: therapeutic diphenylcyclopropenone sensitization with weekly scalp DPC. Total RNA came from unfractionated whole blood. The ends lost 2 bases at V and 7 bases at J; junction bases unmatched: 7. The V gene's germline CDR1 is MNHEY and CDR2 SVGEGT. The CDR3 length is 15 residues. Study processing details: A per-sample median of roughly 96,000 TCRs was observed, with a range of 23,224 to 690,600. TCRdb re-called the RACE reads with MiXCR, one entry per CDR3 protein. Here the V and J calls rest on TCRdb's processing, not on the authors' analysis. The data contain about 84,000 distinct CDR3 sequences, 9.5% to 14% of them singletons.

Here the sequenced sample was whole blood, taken in connection with sensitization to the hapten diphenylcyclopropenone (DPC). The receptor was isolated from a woman aged 45-65 years with alopecia areata. Some clones in this sample may be carry-over from other donors' samples. The V gene is TRBV6-2 or TRBV6-3, the J gene TRBJ2-2; TRBD1 matches 7 bases. The CDR3 nucleotides are TGTGCCAGCAGTTACCGAGGGGGCAATGACGGGGAGCTGTTTTTT. Protein: CASSYRGGNDGELFF.